The 23 T cell receptor beta chains below were found in one sample sequenced in a study of shared clonotypes between healthy human individuals. Assay used: immunoSEQ multiplex PCR; TCRdb lists only in-frame clones, some missing. The sample has 1,400,000 or so clones, about 98.5% seen once. Sequencing was performed on naive CD4+ T cells sorted from blood. Subset denoted: CD45RA+ positively selected. The origin of the receptors is a man aged 25 to 45 in good health.

This chain connects TRBV9 to TRBJ2-3; D is possibly TRBD2 (5 bases). The CDR3 runs 14 residues. Between the trimmed V and J ends, which lost 4 bases and 6 bases, there was a span of 15 bases. From germline, CDR1 is SGDLS and CDR2 YYNGEE. CDR3 DNA sequence: TGTGCCAGCAGCTTAGCGTCGGCAGGCGATACGCAGTATTTT. It is translated as CASSLASAGDTQYF.

The V gene is TRBV9, the J gene TRBJ1-1, with 9 bases fitting TRBD1. CDR3 length: 15 amino acids. Per germline, CDR1 SGDLS and CDR2 YYNGEE. J gave up 5 bases and V 0 bases, and 5 bases lay outside the gene matches. CDR3 sequence reads: CASSVAGQGLTEAFF. The CDR3 DNA follows: TGTGCCAGCAGCGTAGCGGGACAGGGTTTGACTGAAGCTTTCTTT.

The gene calls are TRBV5-1 and TRBJ1-1, with D tentatively TRBD1 (5 bases). Germline CDR1 reads SGHRS; CDR2 reads YFSETQ. This CDR3 is 13 amino acids long. V dropped 7 bases and J dropped 3 bases, with 13 bases sitting between them. The CDR3 DNA reads as TGCGCCAGCTTCAGGGAGGTGGACACTGAAGCTTTCTTT. Protein sequence: CASFREVDTEAFF.

J is TRBJ1-4 and V is TRBV7-9; D not certain. CDR3 length: 17 residues. Germline V lookup: CDR1 SEHNR, CDR2 FQNEAQ (reference sequence). The ends were cut back, 5 bases at V and 4 bases at J, with 20 bases in the middle. The CDR3 sequence is CASSTLAGGARNEKLFF. The CDR3 nucleotides read TGTGCCAGCAGCACATTAGCCGGAGGAGCTCGTAATGAAAAACTGTTTTTT.

Regarding this clone: Additional DNA sequences in this sample encode the identical CDR3. The CDR3 DNA follows: TGCAGTGCTAGTGAGGGCTACGAGCAGTACTTC. Translated: CSASEGYEQYF. The chain couples TRBV20-1 to TRBJ2-7, with D perhaps TRBD2 (5 bases). Trimming took off 3 bases at V and 3 bases at J, with 6 bases between the two ends. Germline V CDR1 and CDR2: DFQATT, SNEGSKA (reference sequence). The CDR3 consists of 11 residues.

This chain joins TRBV15 and TRBJ2-7, with 10 positions matching TRBD2. CDR1 is LNHNV, CDR2 YYDKDF, per germline (reference sequence). V lost 0 bases and J lost 2; bases outside the gene matches: 10. The CDR3 totals 18 residues. The CDR3 nucleotides read TGTGCCACCAGCAGAGACCCTCGGGATAGCGGGAGGCCCTACGAGCAGTACTTC. It is translated as CATSRDPRDSGRPYEQYF. The variable domain in full, with the rest retrieved from reference TRBV15 and TRBJ2-7, is DAMVIQNPRYQVTQFGKPVTLSCSQTLNHNVMYWYQQKSSQAPKLLFHYYDKDFNNEADTPDNFQSRRPNTSFCFLDIRSPGLGDTAMYLCATSRDPRDSGRPYEQYFGPGTRLTVT.

This clone showed up just once. This chain connects TRBV7-9 to TRBJ2-1; D might be TRBD1 or TRBD2, each matching 9 bases. Trimming shortened V by 3 bases and J by 2 bases, and 20 bases separated the two germline ends. Germline V gene sequence: CDR1 SEHNR, CDR2 FQNEAQ (reference sequence). This CDR3 is 18 amino acids long. Here the CDR3 reads CASSFGTGTSRTYNEQFF. The CDR3 coding sequence is TGTGCCAGCAGCTTCGGGACAGGGACTAGCAGAACCTACAATGAGCAGTTCTTC.

DNA for the CDR3: TGTGCCAGCAGTCCCCCCGGACAGGTTCAAGAGACCCAGTACTTC. This sequence encodes CASSPPGQVQETQYF. The chain joins TRBV27 to TRBJ2-5, with TRBD1 identical over 7 bases. Germline CDR1 MNHEY, CDR2 SMNVEV (reference sequence). The junction had 8 bases not matched to a gene; V was cut back by 5 bases and J by 2 bases. The CDR3 is 15 residues long.

The V call is TRBV4-3, the J call TRBJ2-7; 10 bases agree with TRBD2. Trimming at V came to 3 bases and at J to 4 bases, leaving 3 bases not matched to a gene. The CDR3 contains 14 residues. Germline assignment: CDR1 LGHNA and CDR2 YSLEER. The CDR3 coding sequence is TGCGCCAGCAGCCACGGGACTAGCGAATACGAGCAGTACTTC. Translation: CASSHGTSEYEQYF.

Turning to this clone: This sample includes further DNA sequences coding for the same CDR3. The chain couples TRBV7-9 to TRBJ2-7; D might be TRBD1 (6 bases). Between the trimmed V and J ends, which lost 1 base and 1 base, there was a span of 8 bases. The CDR3 length is 14 residues. In germline, CDR1 is SEHNR, CDR2 FQNEAQ (reference sequence). The CDR3, as DNA: TGTGCCAGCAGCTTAGGCGACAGGTCCTACGAGCAGTACTTC. Translating gives CASSLGDRSYEQYF.

The chain carries TRBV7-2 and TRBJ2-5; TRBD1 is a possible D gene (6 bases). With 5 bases removed from V and 3 bases from J, the gap between germline ends came to 13 bases. Germline V CDR1 and CDR2: SGHTA, FQGNSA. This CDR3 spans 14 amino acids. CDR3 nucleotides: TGTGCCAGCAGCAGCGCGTACAGGGAAGAGACCCAGTACTTC. Its protein is CASSSAYREETQYF.

The chain has TRBV7-9 and TRBJ2-7, with TRBD1 identical over 9 bases. The trim removed 6 bases at V and 5 bases at J, leaving 5 bases unmatched. Germline lookup yields CDR1 SEHNR and CDR2 FQNEAQ (reference sequence). The CDR3 runs to 13 residues. This CDR3 is CASSKDRGHEQYF. The CDR3 DNA is TGTGCCAGCAGTAAGGACAGGGGCCACGAGCAGTACTTC.

The rearrangement links TRBV6-5 to TRBJ1-1; maybe TRBD1 (5 bases). The CDR3 has 14 residues. Looked up from germline, CDR1 is MNHEY and CDR2 is SVGAGI. Trimming removed 1 base at V and 3 bases at J, with 9 bases between. This chain's CDR3 is CASSYFGADTEAFF. CDR3 nucleotides: TGTGCCAGCAGTTACTTCGGGGCTGACACTGAAGCTTTCTTT.

J is TRBJ2-3 and V is TRBV7-2; no clear D gene. V lost 1 base and J lost 7, with 12 bases in between. In germline, CDR1 is SGHTA, CDR2 FQGNSA. The CDR3 extends over 14 amino acids. The CDR3 DNA reads TGTGCCAGCAGCTTAGAACGATCGGGTCATACGCAGTATTTT. Encoded protein: CASSLERSGHTQYF.

This clone has just one count. The gene calls are TRBV5-1 and TRBJ2-3; D not certain. The ends were cut back, 0 bases at V and 2 bases at J, with 7 bases in the middle. Germline CDR1 SGHRS, CDR2 YFSETQ. This CDR3 region has 14 residues. CDR3 region: CASSLDRYTDTQYF. In nucleotides, the CDR3 is TGCGCCAGCAGCTTGGACAGATACACAGATACGCAGTATTTT. The variable domain in full, completed from reference TRBV5-1 and TRBJ2-3, reads KAGVTQTPRYLIKTRGQQVTLSCSPISGHRSVSWYQQTPGQGLQFLFEYFSETQRNKGNFPGRFSGRQFSNSRSEMNVSTLELGDSALYLCASSLDRYTDTQYFGPGTRLTVL.

This chain uses TRBV9 with TRBJ2-1; possible D gene TRBD2, 6 bases. The V end was cut by 6 bases, the J end by 4 bases, with 17 bases between. CDR1 SGDLS and CDR2 YYNGEE come from the germline V gene. This CDR3 is built from 15 residues. The CDR3 protein is CASTPVRDDYNEQFF. For the CDR3, the DNA is TGTGCCAGCACTCCCGTGCGGGACGATTACAATGAGCAGTTCTTC.

This clone has a single count. V and J are TRBV5-1 and TRBJ2-7; the match to TRBD2 covers 9 bases. Germline CDR1 and CDR2: SGHRS and YFSETQ. The CDR3 spans 16 residues. J gave up 2 bases and V 5 bases, and 11 bases lay outside the gene matches. CDR3 protein: CASSPHIAGVTYEQYF. The CDR3 region has the DNA TGCGCCAGCAGTCCCCACATAGCGGGAGTCACCTACGAGCAGTACTTC.

The chain recombines TRBV10-1 with TRBJ2-7; 7 bases map to TRBD1. The ends lost 5 bases at V and 2 bases at J; junction bases unmatched: 3. Germline CDR1 is WNHNN and CDR2 is SYGVQD (reference sequence). The CDR3 extends over 13 amino acids. For the CDR3, the DNA is TGCGCCAGCAGTATCAGGGGGACCTACGAGCAGTACTTC. It translates to CASSIRGTYEQYF.

The chain joins TRBV7-2 to TRBJ2-7; 11 bases agree with TRBD2. The V gene end was trimmed by 3 bases and the J gene end by 3 bases; junction bases not matched to a gene: 10. Germline-derived CDR1 and CDR2 are SGHTA and FQGNSA. CDR3 length: 17 residues. CDR3 protein: CASSLGGTSGGYYEQYF. CDR3 sequence (DNA): TGTGCCAGCAGCTTGGGGGGGACTAGCGGCGGGTACTACGAGCAGTACTTC.

The chain employs TRBV4-1 and TRBJ2-1, with 7 positions matching TRBD1. V was pared by 3 bases and J by 1 base, with 6 bases of the junction left unmatched. The CDR3 is 16 amino acids. Per germline, CDR1 MGHRA and CDR2 YSYEKL. The CDR3 loop is CASSHLDRASYNEQFF. The DNA for the CDR3 is TGCGCCAGCAGCCACCTTGACAGGGCTTCCTACAATGAGCAGTTCTTC.

The V gene is TRBV15, the J gene TRBJ2-2, with D unresolved. This CDR3 region has 18 residues. Germline lookup yields CDR1 LNHNV and CDR2 YYDKDF (reference sequence). The V end was cut by 3 bases, the J end by 0 bases, with 17 bases between. CDR3 in amino acids: CATSSGHQRSANTGELFF. The DNA of the CDR3 is TGTGCCACCAGCAGCGGCCATCAGCGCTCCGCGAACACCGGGGAGCTGTTTTTT.

V gene TRBV27 combines with J gene TRBJ2-7, with 8 positions matching TRBD2. Germline trimming cut 5 bases from V and 0 bases from J; bases unmatched to any gene: 6. This CDR3 has 15 residues. Germline CDR1 is MNHEY and CDR2 is SMNVEV (reference sequence). CDR3 residues: CASSRTGGASYEQYF. The CDR3 nucleotides are TGTGCCAGCAGTCGCACCGGGGGGGCCTCCTACGAGCAGTACTTC.

V gene TRBV28 combines with J gene TRBJ1-3; possible D gene TRBD1, 5 bases. The ends were cut back, 6 bases at V and 0 bases at J, with 15 bases in the middle. CDR3 length equals 16 residues. Germline CDR1 is MDHEN and CDR2 is SYDVKM. The CDR3, as DNA: TGTGCCAGCAGATTTACAGGCGCGAGCTCTGGAAACACCATATATTTT. Translated: CASRFTGASSGNTIYF.